Detailed here is one T cell receptor beta chain. The target antigen is unknown. TCRdb re-called the 5' RACE reads, yielding one record per CDR3 amino acid sequence without DNA. This repertoire includes 400,000 to 550,000 distinct CDR3 sequences. This record belongs to a study of T cells expressing NK-cell markers. The wider study: Seven of the eight sequenced donors were HCMV-seropositive; one was seronegative.

The CDR3 has 14 residues. Germline CDR1 is SGHDT and CDR2 is YYEEEE. Overall study findings and caveats: In over 5 donors, dominant CD3+CD56+NKG2C+ clonotypes ranked among the top 10 CD8+ clonotypes.

This TCR came from a woman between 18 and 70 years old in good health. This sequence joins TRBV5-6 and TRBJ2-7; without DNA, the TCRdb call of TRBD1 cannot be checked. The sequencing input was blood T cells: a sorted CD56 or NKG2C T cell subset, CD4+ or CD8+ T cells, or bulk PBMC T cells (not recorded which). The CDR3 spells CASSDRGVNYEQYF.